The present T cell receptor (beta chain) was sequenced within a study of blood T cells in healthy people across ages. As to this clonotype: No antigen is known for it. A much larger clone differs from this one at a single base, so this may be a read error.

A second PCR of roughly 7 to 11 cycles used a sample-barcoded 5' primer and a J-beta primer mix. TCRdb re-derived calls from the 5' RACE reads in MiXCR, one entry per CDR3 protein. The sample carries about 1 million distinct CDR3 sequences, around 27% recorded once. The CDR3 loop spans 13 amino acids. CDR1 is MNHEY, CDR2 SMNVEV, per germline (reference sequence). The study, taken as a whole, reports: Diversity of TCR beta per million T cells declined in a roughly linear way with age.

This sample also belongs to another study, concerning T cells of mothers and their children.

Source material: blood. The chain recombines TRBV27 with TRBJ2-7, with D tentatively TRBD2 (7 bases). The clonotype was recovered from a girl under 10 years old in good health. The CDR3 DNA sequence: TGTGCCAGCAGTTTAGGGGGGGCCTACGAGCAGTGCTTC. Translating it yields CASSLGGAYEQCF.